Sequencing of this TCR beta chain was carried out in a study of T cell repertoires in cytomegalovirus infection. Study-wide context: Public TCR beta signatures provided an indication of both CMV infection and a matching HLA type. Findings of the study overall: People with CMV and the relevant HLA were identified by cumulative public TCR beta family frequency. There were HLA-C-restricted CMV-specific TCR beta clonotypes dominating the ex vivo response.

Each CDR3 protein is one row after TCRdb ran MiXCR on the reads. The data show some 270,000 distinct CDR3 sequences, over 15% seen once. This clonotype has a count of ten or more. Its antigen is unidentified. Germline trimming cut 5 bases from V and 4 bases from J; bases unmatched to any gene: 10. The CDR3 runs to 15 residues. The germline CDR1 and CDR2 sequences are SGHTA and FQGNSA. The sequencing input was CD8+ T cells from PBMCs. The receptor's source is a human donor in good health (CMV status not recorded). Some clones in this sample may be carry-over from other donors' samples. The chain couples TRBV7-2 to TRBJ2-5, with 7 bases matching TRBD1. This CDR3 is CASSDSPGQTETQYF. The CDR3 DNA follows: TGTGCCAGCAGCGACAGCCCGGGACAGACAGAGACCCAGTACTTC.